This passage covers 29 T cell receptor beta chains from one sample sequenced in a study of blood T cell repertoires in COVID-19 (dated by TCRdb to about 2020). The library came from the immunoSEQ multiplex PCR assay. What TCRdb holds here is the immuneACCESS table cut down to in-frame rearrangements. Part of the clones is not present; checked against another copy, under half of the missing clones reflect an unresolved V gene, and the others are unexplained. The sample profile shows around 330,000 clones; 85% of them were found once. The ten largest account for around 1.8% of the sample. Sequenced: PBMCs or T cells enriched from blood (not recorded which). These receptors were taken from a woman aged 25 to 39 who had been exposed to COVID-19.

The chain joins TRBV19 to TRBJ1-5; the match to TRBD1 covers 9 bases. Germline assignment: CDR1 LNHDA and CDR2 SQIVND (reference sequence). This CDR3 is 18 amino acids long. J gave up 2 bases and V 0 bases, and 8 bases lay outside the gene matches. The CDR3 is CASSIDKTGGAGNQPQHF. In nucleotides, the CDR3 is TGTGCCAGTAGTATAGATAAAACAGGGGGCGCCGGCAATCAGCCCCAGCATTTT.

The CDR3 bases are TGTGCCAGCAGCTTGGGACAGAGAAATGAAAAACTGTTTTTT. It specifies CASSLGQRNEKLFF. V is TRBV7-9 and J is TRBJ1-4; 7 nucleotides line up with TRBD1. The CDR3 is made up of 14 amino acids. Losses at the gene ends were 3 bases for V and 5 bases for J; bases not matched to a gene: 3. CDR1 SEHNR and CDR2 FQNEAQ come from the germline V gene (reference sequence).

This rearrangement joins TRBV5-4 to TRBJ2-2, with D possibly TRBD1 on 6 matching bases. The germline CDR1 and CDR2 sequences are SGHNT and YYREEE (reference sequence). The CDR3 consists of 16 residues. Trimming took 0 bases from V and 5 from J, leaving 14 bases between them. The CDR3 spells CASSLAGAADTGELFF. The CDR3 bases are TGTGCCAGCAGCTTGGCAGGGGCAGCGGATACCGGGGAGCTGTTTTTT.

V gene TRBV6-4 combines with J gene TRBJ2-1; 7 nucleotides agree with TRBD1. Trimming at V came to 0 bases and at J to 2 bases, leaving 10 bases not matched to a gene. The CDR3 is made up of 18 amino acids. Per the germline V gene, CDR1 is MRHNA and CDR2 is SNTAGT. Here the CDR3 reads CASSDSRDRIGPYNEQFF. In DNA form, the CDR3 reads TGTGCCAGCAGTGACTCCAGGGACAGAATTGGCCCCTACAATGAGCAGTTCTTC.

J is TRBJ2-3 and V is TRBV6-1; TRBD2 matches at 10 bases. This CDR3 contains 20 residues. Germline CDR1 and CDR2: MNHNS and SASEGT. J lost 0 bases, V lost 2 bases, and 14 bases had no gene match. CDR3 DNA: TGTGCCAGCAGTGAAAGGCCTAGCGGGGGCCCTCTCCTTAGCACAGATACGCAGTATTTT. This sequence encodes CASSERPSGGPLLSTDTQYF.

This chain links TRBV21-1 with TRBJ2-7; the listed D gene, TRBD2, was not tested against the DNA. TRBV21-1 is recorded as a pseudogene. CDR3 length equals 18 residues. CDR3 residues: CASSKAPRVQREKYEQYF. In DNA, the CDR3 is TGTGCCAGCAGCAAAGCCCCCCGGGTCCAGCGGGAGAAGTACGAGCAGTACTTC.

The genes are TRBV7-9 and TRBJ2-7; 7 bases align to TRBD1. This CDR3 spans 16 amino acids. CDR1 and CDR2 (germline): SEHNR, FQNEAQ (reference sequence). Trimming cost V 0 bases and J 2 bases; bases outside gene matches: 7. The CDR3 loop reads CASSLAGTGDPYEQYF. Written as DNA, the CDR3 is TGTGCCAGCAGCTTAGCGGGAACAGGGGATCCCTACGAGCAGTACTTC.

The rearrangement links TRBV3-1 (or the pseudogene TRBV3-2) to TRBJ2-7; TRBD2 agrees at 11 bases. This CDR3 has 16 amino acids. Germline loops: CDR1 LGHDT, CDR2 YNNKEL (reference sequence). Trimming took 2 bases from V and 5 from J; bases not matched to a gene: 8. This CDR3 reads CASSQYTGLAADEQYF. The CDR3 DNA is TGTGCCAGCAGCCAATATACGGGACTAGCGGCGGACGAGCAGTACTTC.

The J gene is TRBJ2-7, the V gene TRBV6-4; D ambiguous. With 0 bases removed from V and 2 bases from J, the gap between germline ends came to 8 bases. Germline-derived CDR1 and CDR2 are MRHNA and SNTAGT. There are 14 residues in the CDR3. The chain's CDR3 is CASSDSPETYEQYF. The CDR3 DNA reads as TGTGCCAGCAGTGACTCCCCGGAGACCTACGAGCAGTACTTC.

A single count supports this clone. The chain employs TRBV19 and TRBJ1-2; 8 nucleotides agree with TRBD1. The CDR3 consists of 14 residues. CDR1 and CDR2 (germline): LNHDA, SQIVND (reference sequence). V shed 7 bases and J 4 bases; nucleotides not matched to a gene: 8. The CDR3 nucleotides read TGTGCCAGTACATCCCAGGGACAGGCCTATGGCTACACCTTC. This translates into CASTSQGQAYGYTF.

The J gene is TRBJ1-1, the V gene TRBV29-1; D might be TRBD1 (6 bases). This CDR3 spans 11 amino acids. The V and J ends lost 7 bases and 0 bases respectively, with 6 bases between them. The germline CDR1 and CDR2 sequences are SQVTM and ANQGSEA. CDR3 residues: CSGQVNTEAFF. In nucleotides, the CDR3 is TGCAGCGGACAGGTGAACACTGAAGCTTTCTTT.

The chain uses TRBV9 and TRBJ1-6; the D is unclear. The V end was cut by 4 bases, the J end by 7 bases, with 12 bases between. The CDR3 has 14 amino acids. CDR1 SGDLS and CDR2 YYNGEE come from the germline V gene. The CDR3 is CASSPRIGNSPLHF. DNA for the CDR3: TGTGCCAGCAGCCCGAGGATCGGAAATTCACCCCTCCACTTT. Looking up the rest from reference TRBV9 and TRBJ1-6 gives the full variable domain: DSGVTQTPKHLITATGQRVTLRCSPRSGDLSVYWYQQSLDQGLQFLIQYYNGEERAKGNILERFSAQQFPDLHSELNLSSLELGDSALYFCASSPRIGNSPLHFGNGTRLTVT.

V gene TRBV21-1 combines with J gene TRBJ1-1. TRBV21-1 is labeled a pseudogene. The CDR3 is 15 amino acids. As DNA, the CDR3 is TGTGCCAGCAGCAAAGGACGGACTAAGAACACTGAAGCTTTCTTT. This gives the protein CASSKGRTKNTEAFF.

The rearrangement links TRBV27 to TRBJ1-2; 8 bases are shared with TRBD1. Germline CDR1 reads MNHEY; CDR2 reads SMNVEV (reference sequence). The CDR3 has 17 amino acids. V dropped 6 bases and J dropped 3; count of bases not matched to a gene: 15. DNA of the CDR3: TGTGCCAGCAGACCTTTTCGGACAGGGCATTTTGACTATGGCTACACCTTC. As protein: CASRPFRTGHFDYGYTF.

This clone has more than one count but fewer than ten. The junction and the germline gene differ at one end; a read error may be behind it. This chain connects TRBV15 to TRBJ2-6, with D hard to call. The CDR3 spans 17 residues. Germline V lookup: CDR1 LNHNV, CDR2 YYDKDF (reference sequence). DNA for the CDR3: TGTGCCACCAGCGGAGAGGCGGCTGGCTCTGGGGCCAACGTCCTGACTTTC. It specifies CATSGEAAGSGANVLTF.

CDR3 protein: CASGLGSGGLTDTQYF. CDR3 nucleotide sequence: TGTGCTAGTGGTTTAGGTAGCGGGGGGCTCACAGATACGCAGTATTTT. The chain couples TRBV12-5 to TRBJ2-3; the match to TRBD2 covers 10 bases. The ends lost 3 bases at V and 2 bases at J; junction bases unmatched: 5. The germline gives CDR1 LGHNT, CDR2 FRNRAP. CDR3 length equals 16 residues. The full variable domain, rest sourced from reference TRBV12-5 and TRBJ2-3, is DARVTQTPRHKVTEMGQEVTMRCQPILGHNTVFWYRQTMMQGLELLAYFRNRAPLDDSGMPKDRFSAEMPDATLATLKIQPSEPRDSAVYFCASGLGSGGLTDTQYFGPGTRLTVL.

The chain employs TRBV28 and TRBJ2-4; 7 bases fit TRBD1. J gave up 1 base and V 5 bases, and 5 bases lay outside the gene matches. Germline loops: CDR1 MDHEN, CDR2 SYDVKM. The CDR3 loop spans 15 amino acids. This CDR3 is CASSPSGQAKNIQYF. Written as DNA, the CDR3 is TGTGCCAGCAGTCCCTCGGGACAGGCCAAAAACATTCAGTACTTC. Complete variable domain (other parts from reference TRBV28 and TRBJ2-4): DVKVTQSSRYLVKRTGEKVFLECVQDMDHENMFWYRQDPGLGLRLIYFSYDVKMKEKGDIPEGYSVSREKKERFSLILESASTNQTSMYLCASSPSGQAKNIQYFGAGTRLSVL.

The CDR3 sequence is CARREGDGWNYGYTF. The DNA for the CDR3 is TGTGCGAGGAGGGAGGGGGACGGCTGGAACTATGGCTACACCTTC. The chain has TRBV9 and TRBJ1-2; possible D gene TRBD1, 6 bases. The CDR3 runs to 15 residues. Germline values: CDR1 SGDLS, CDR2 YYNGEE.

V usage is TRBV9 and J usage is TRBJ2-3; the match to TRBD2 covers 11 bases. Looked up from germline, CDR1 is SGDLS and CDR2 is YYNGEE. The CDR3 has 17 amino acids. The J segment lost 6 bases and the V segment lost 0 bases, leaving 9 bases of the junction unmatched. The CDR3 spells CASSVAGASGRSDTQYF. In DNA form, the CDR3 reads TGTGCCAGCAGCGTAGCTGGGGCTAGCGGGAGGTCGGATACGCAGTATTTT.

The rearrangement uses TRBV7-3 and TRBJ2-1, with 9 positions matching TRBD2. J was trimmed by 6 bases and V by 4 bases; bases with no gene match: 16. The CDR3 extends over 18 amino acids. CDR1 and CDR2 (germline): SGHTA, FQGTGA. The CDR3 region is CASSSPVPGGGASNEQFF. CDR3 in DNA: TGTGCCAGCAGCTCCCCCGTCCCCGGCGGGGGGGCAAGCAATGAGCAGTTCTTC.

This rearrangement joins TRBV18 to TRBJ2-7; tentatively, D is TRBD1 (6 bases). CDR3 size: 15 residues. CDR1 is KGHSH, CDR2 LQKENI, per germline. Trimming shortened V by 2 bases and J by 0 bases, and 11 bases separated the two germline ends. The CDR3 region has the DNA TGTGCCAGCTCACCAGGAACAGGGAGCTCCTACGAGCAGTACTTC. This gives the protein CASSPGTGSSYEQYF.

The genes are TRBV7-2 and TRBJ2-1, with unresolved D. The germline gives CDR1 SGHTA, CDR2 FQGNSA. This CDR3 is built from 15 residues. V was cut by 7 bases and J by 5 bases, with 18 bases left in between. In nucleotides, the CDR3 is TGTGCCAGCAAGAGGTACCCCACTGGTAACAATGAGCAGTTCTTC. Its protein is CASKRYPTGNNEQFF.

Ten or more counts support this clone. The V call is TRBV4-3, the J call TRBJ1-6; 8 positions agree with TRBD1. The J segment lost 7 bases and the V segment lost 0 bases, leaving 2 bases of the junction unmatched. The V gene's germline CDR1 is LGHNA and CDR2 YSLEER. This CDR3 has 15 amino acids. The CDR3 bases are TGCGCCAGCAGCCAAGAGGGACAGGAAAATTCACCCCTCCACTTT. Its protein product is CASSQEGQENSPLHF.

The V gene is TRBV28, the J gene TRBJ1-2; 7 positions agree with TRBD1. With V trimmed by 7 bases and J by 7 bases, 9 bases remained unmatched. Germline V gives CDR1 MDHEN, CDR2 SYDVKM. The CDR3 totals 13 residues. The CDR3 DNA is TGTGCCAGCACCATAACAGGGGTGAGTGGCTACACCTTC. Translation gives CASTITGVSGYTF.

The chain joins TRBV18 to TRBJ1-2, with D unresolved. V gave up 2 bases and J gave up 3 bases, with 7 bases separating them. CDR1 KGHSH and CDR2 LQKENI come from the germline V gene. CDR3 length equals 13 residues. The CDR3 region is CASSPEVDYGYTF. CDR3 nucleotide sequence: TGTGCCAGCTCACCAGAGGTGGACTATGGCTACACCTTC.

The CDR3 sequence is CASSSRTTASGNTIYF. CDR3 DNA: TGTGCCAGCAGCTCGAGAACAACAGCCTCTGGAAACACCATATATTTT. This chain links TRBV11-2 with TRBJ1-3, with D unresolved. The V end was cut by 4 bases, the J end by 0 bases, with 13 bases between. The germline V gene has CDR1 SGHAT and CDR2 FQNNGV. The CDR3 has 16 amino acids.

The genes are TRBV7-3 and TRBJ1-2, with a weak D call TRBD1 (5 bases). This CDR3 spans 14 amino acids. The V gene lost 0 bases and the J gene lost 8 bases, with 13 bases spanning the gap. CDR1 SGHTA and CDR2 FQGTGA come from the germline V gene. The CDR3 reads CASSLTSQGRGYTF. Here the CDR3 DNA reads TGTGCCAGCAGCTTAACGTCCCAGGGTCGGGGCTACACCTTC.

This clone was detected only a few times. The chain joins TRBV5-1 to TRBJ2-7; D perhaps matches TRBD2 (5 bases). Between the trimmed V and J ends, which lost 3 bases and 2 bases, there was a span of 9 bases. The CDR3 is made up of 13 amino acids. The germline V gene has CDR1 SGHRS and CDR2 YFSETQ. The DNA for the CDR3 is TGCGCCAGCAGCTCGGTCGGGACCTACGAGCAGTACTTC. The encoded protein is CASSSVGTYEQYF.

This chain connects TRBV2 to TRBJ1-3; weak D call: TRBD1 (6 bases). V shed 6 bases and J shed 0 bases, with 15 bases lying between them. CDR1 and CDR2 (germline): SNHLY, FYNNEI. CDR3 length: 16 amino acids. The CDR3 loop is CASSETGGASGNTIYF. CDR3 nucleotide sequence: TGTGCCAGCAGCGAGACGGGGGGCGCCTCTGGAAACACCATATATTTT.